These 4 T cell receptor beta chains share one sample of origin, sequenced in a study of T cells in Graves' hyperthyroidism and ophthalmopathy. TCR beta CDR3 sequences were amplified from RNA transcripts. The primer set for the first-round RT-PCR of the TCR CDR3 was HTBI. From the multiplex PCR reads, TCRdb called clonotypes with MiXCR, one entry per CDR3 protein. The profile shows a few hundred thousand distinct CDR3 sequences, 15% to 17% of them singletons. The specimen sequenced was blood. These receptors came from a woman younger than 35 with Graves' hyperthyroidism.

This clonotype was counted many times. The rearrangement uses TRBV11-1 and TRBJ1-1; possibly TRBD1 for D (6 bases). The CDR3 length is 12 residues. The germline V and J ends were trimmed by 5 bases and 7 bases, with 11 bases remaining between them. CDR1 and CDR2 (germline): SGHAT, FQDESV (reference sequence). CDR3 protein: CASSAGHNEAFF. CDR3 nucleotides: TGTGCCAGCAGCGCGGGACACAATGAAGCTTTCTTT.

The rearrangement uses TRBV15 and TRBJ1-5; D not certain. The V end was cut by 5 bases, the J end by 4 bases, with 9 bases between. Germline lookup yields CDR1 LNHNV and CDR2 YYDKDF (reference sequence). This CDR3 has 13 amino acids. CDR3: CATSPAGNQPQHF. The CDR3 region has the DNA TGTGCCACCAGCCCGGCGGGAAATCAGCCCCAGCATTTT.

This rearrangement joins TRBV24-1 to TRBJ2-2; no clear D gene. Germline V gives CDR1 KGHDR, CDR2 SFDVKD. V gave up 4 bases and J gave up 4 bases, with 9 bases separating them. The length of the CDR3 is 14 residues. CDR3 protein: CATSDLNPTGELFF. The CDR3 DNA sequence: TGTGCCACCAGTGACTTGAACCCCACCGGGGAGCTGTTTTTT.

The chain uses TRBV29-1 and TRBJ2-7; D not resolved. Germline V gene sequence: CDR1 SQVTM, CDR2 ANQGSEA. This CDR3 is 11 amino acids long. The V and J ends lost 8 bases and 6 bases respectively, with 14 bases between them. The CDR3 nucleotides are TGCAGCCCTCCCCGTGAGTGCGAGCAGTACTTC. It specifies CSPPRECEQYF.